One and the same sample provided the 15 T cell receptor beta chains below, sequenced in a study of blood T cell repertoires in COVID-19. TCRdb's copy holds only in-frame clones and misses some; the assay was immunoSEQ multiplex PCR. The sample lists 400,000 or so clones, around 89% seen once, with roughly 1.4% in the top ten. Sequenced sample: peripheral blood. These receptors were obtained from a woman in her thirties or forties with COVID-19, enrolled during active disease.

The chain carries TRBV10-3 and TRBJ1-2, with 7 nucleotides matching TRBD1. CDR1 is ENHRY and CDR2 is SYGVKD in the germline V gene. The CDR3 has 14 residues. V shed 0 bases, J shed 6 bases, and the junction held 4 bases outside the gene matches. CDR3 sequence (DNA): TGTGCCATCAGTGAGTCAGGGGACAGCGATGGCTACACCTTC. This codes for CAISESGDSDGYTF.

This chain joins TRBV10-1 and TRBJ1-1; D not resolved. The V end was cut by 6 bases, the J end by 1 base, with 15 bases between. Germline assignment: CDR1 WNHNN and CDR2 SYGVQD (reference sequence). The CDR3 runs 15 residues. CDR3: CASREPEGRNTEAFF. CDR3 in DNA: TGCGCCAGCAGGGAACCGGAAGGGAGGAACACTGAAGCTTTCTTT.

This chain joins TRBV6-5 and TRBJ2-7; D is perhaps TRBD1 (6 bases). V lost 0 bases and J 7 bases, leaving 19 bases between the germline ends. CDR1 and CDR2 (germline): MNHEY, SVGAGI. The CDR3 consists of 16 residues. The CDR3 DNA reads as TGTGCCAGCAGTTACTCGAGAGGGACAACCTTGGGGGAGCAGTACTTC. Encoded protein: CASSYSRGTTLGEQYF.

The chain recombines TRBV19 with TRBJ2-4; D unclear. This CDR3 region has 14 residues. Per germline, CDR1 LNHDA and CDR2 SQIVND (reference sequence). The V gene lost 5 bases and the J gene lost 0 bases, with 8 bases spanning the gap. The CDR3 protein is CASSDIVAKNIQYF. CDR3 coding DNA: TGTGCCAGTAGTGATATAGTAGCCAAAAACATTCAGTACTTC.

The rearrangement links TRBV28 to TRBJ2-7; D unclear. V lost 8 bases and J 3 bases, leaving 8 bases between the germline ends. This CDR3 comprises 11 residues. The V gene's germline CDR1 is MDHEN and CDR2 SYDVKM. CDR3 in DNA: TGTGCCAGCGCCGGTAACTACGAGCAGTACTTC. This encodes CASAGNYEQYF.

CDR3 residues: CASSRSVGQPQHF. The CDR3 nucleotides are TGTGCCAGCAGCCGGAGTGTCGGTCAGCCCCAGCATTTT. The chain recombines TRBV7-2 with TRBJ1-5; D not certain. CDR3 length: 13 residues. V lost 5 bases to trimming and J lost 6 bases, with 11 bases between them. Germline CDR1 is SGHTA and CDR2 is FQGNSA. Full variable domain (missing parts from reference TRBV7-2 and TRBJ1-5): GAGVSQSPSNKVTEKGKDVELRCDPISGHTALYWYRQSLGQGLEFLIYFQGNSAPDKSGLPSDRFSAERTGGSVSTLTIQRTQQEDSAVYLCASSRSVGQPQHFGDGTRLSIL.

Here the CDR3 DNA reads TGTGCCAGCAGCTTGGACAGTTACTATGGCTACACCTTC. Its translation: CASSLDSYYGYTF. V usage is TRBV11-2 and J usage is TRBJ1-2; tentative D call: TRBD1 (6 bases). Deletions cut 3 bases from V and 3 bases from J, with 8 bases between. Germline lookup yields CDR1 SGHAT and CDR2 FQNNGV. This CDR3 has 13 residues. Based on the CDR3 plus reference TRBV11-2 and TRBJ1-2, the full variable domain is EAGVAQSPRYKIIEKRQSVAFWCNPISGHATLYWYQQILGQGPKLLIQFQNNGVVDDSQLPKDRFSAERLKGVDSTLKIQPAKLEDSAVYLCASSLDSYYGYTFGSGTRLTVV.

The rearrangement links TRBV19 to TRBJ1-2; the D gene is possibly TRBD1 (5 bases). CDR3 length: 14 residues. Per the germline V gene, CDR1 is LNHDA and CDR2 is SQIVND (reference sequence). Trimming shortened V by 5 bases and J by 4 bases, and 14 bases separated the two germline ends. The CDR3 DNA follows: TGTGCCAGTAGTTCCCTGGGGGGGTTCTATGGCTACACCTTC. Protein: CASSSLGGFYGYTF.

The chain employs TRBV11-1 and TRBJ2-5, with D hard to call. Per germline, CDR1 SGHAT and CDR2 FQDESV (reference sequence). CDR3 length: 15 residues. The V gene lost 4 bases and the J gene lost 0 bases, with 12 bases spanning the gap. The CDR3 loop is CASSWSRPDQETQYF. The DNA for the CDR3 is TGTGCCAGCAGCTGGTCCCGCCCAGACCAAGAGACCCAGTACTTC. The full variable domain, with the rest looked up from reference TRBV11-1 and TRBJ2-5, is EAEVAQSPRYKITEKSQAVAFWCDPISGHATLYWYRQILGQGPELLVQFQDESVVDDSQLPKDRFSAERLKGVDSTLKIQPAELGDSAMYLCASSWSRPDQETQYFGPGTRLLVL.

The rearrangement uses TRBV3-1 (or the pseudogene TRBV3-2) and TRBJ2-2, with no clear D. The germline V gene encodes CDR1 LGHDT and CDR2 YNNKEL (reference sequence). Between the trimmed V and J ends, which lost 5 bases and 6 bases, there was a span of 16 bases. This CDR3 region has 15 residues. This chain's CDR3 is CASSDLLVIPGELFF. CDR3 DNA: TGTGCCAGCAGCGATCTTTTAGTAATCCCCGGGGAGCTGTTTTTT.

The chain combines TRBV5-4 with TRBJ1-6, with 8 bases that match TRBD1. Germline V gene sequence: CDR1 SGHNT, CDR2 YYREEE (reference sequence). J gave up 10 bases and V 1 base, and 7 bases lay outside the gene matches. The CDR3 is 15 amino acids. The CDR3 DNA reads as TGTGCCAGCAGCTTGCGGGTGACAGGGGACTCACCCCTCCACTTT. Encoded protein: CASSLRVTGDSPLHF.

This chain joins TRBV11-2 and TRBJ1-5; 7 bases are shared with TRBD1. This CDR3 region has 17 residues. The V and J ends lost 1 base and 4 bases, in that order; junction bases with no gene match: 10. Germline values: CDR1 SGHAT, CDR2 FQNNGV. In DNA form, the CDR3 reads TGTGCCAGCAGCTTAGGGGTGGGACAGAGGTGGAATCAGCCCCAGCATTTT. Its translation is CASSLGVGQRWNQPQHF.

This clone was counted once. The chain is built from TRBV19 and TRBJ1-5; TRBD1 aligns across 7 bases. V trimming: 3 bases; J trimming: 2 bases; junction bases outside the gene matches: 7. This CDR3 spans 16 amino acids. Germline CDR1 is LNHDA and CDR2 is SQIVND (reference sequence). The CDR3 loop is CASSMPQGEGNQPQHF. The CDR3 DNA follows: TGTGCCAGTAGTATGCCGCAGGGGGAAGGCAATCAGCCCCAGCATTTT.

The chain recombines TRBV6-2 or TRBV6-3 with TRBJ2-1, with TRBD2 identical over 12 bases. The trim removed 2 bases at V and 7 bases at J, leaving 9 bases unmatched. CDR3 length equals 17 residues. Germline loops: CDR1 MNHEY, CDR2 SVGEGT. CDR3 nucleotide sequence: TGTGCCAGCAGTTACGTCCTAGCGGGAGGGCGAACGAATGAGCAGTTCTTC. This encodes CASSYVLAGGRTNEQFF.

The chain combines TRBV9 with TRBJ1-1; possibly TRBD1 for D (6 bases). Germline V CDR1 and CDR2: SGDLS, YYNGEE. V gave up 4 bases and J gave up 9 bases, with 16 bases separating them. The CDR3 consists of 13 residues. The CDR3 sequence is CASSSHREDKAFF. CDR3 nucleotide sequence: TGTGCCAGCAGCTCACACAGGGAAGATAAAGCTTTCTTT. Using reference TRBV9 and TRBJ1-1 for the parts outside the CDR3, the full variable domain is DSGVTQTPKHLITATGQRVTLRCSPRSGDLSVYWYQQSLDQGLQFLIQYYNGEERAKGNILERFSAQQFPDLHSELNLSSLELGDSALYFCASSSHREDKAFFGQGTRLTVV.